The source of this T cell receptor beta chain is a study of T cell responses to AZD1222 COVID-19 vaccine. The V gene end was trimmed by 1 base and the J gene end by 6 bases; junction bases not matched to a gene: 7. The length of the CDR3 is 15 residues. Germline loops: CDR1 SGHTA, CDR2 FQGTGA. Study observations and caveats: Clonal diversity may have been underestimated, and the donors were mostly white British, with more females than males. There were repertoire samples only from the period after the peak T cell response. Baseline seropositives among AZD1222 recipients totaled only five to seven. Targets within unmutated variant regions were reportedly found for nearly half of spike-specific TCRs.

Notes on this clone: The antigen is undetermined.

Libraries were prepared by immunoSEQ multiplex PCR; TCRdb keeps only in-frame clonotypes and omits some of them. Counted here are more than 95,000 clones, 80% to 90% occurring once; the ten biggest clones make up over 6.5%. The sample consisted of peripheral blood, taken on day 0 of AZD1222 vaccination. The TCR comes from an adult in good health. The J gene is TRBJ1-2, the V gene TRBV7-3, with TRBD1 identical over 8 bases. The CDR3 loop reads CASSLNPGTGDGYTF. In DNA form, the CDR3 reads TGTGCCAGCAGCTTAAACCCAGGGACAGGCGATGGCTACACCTTC.